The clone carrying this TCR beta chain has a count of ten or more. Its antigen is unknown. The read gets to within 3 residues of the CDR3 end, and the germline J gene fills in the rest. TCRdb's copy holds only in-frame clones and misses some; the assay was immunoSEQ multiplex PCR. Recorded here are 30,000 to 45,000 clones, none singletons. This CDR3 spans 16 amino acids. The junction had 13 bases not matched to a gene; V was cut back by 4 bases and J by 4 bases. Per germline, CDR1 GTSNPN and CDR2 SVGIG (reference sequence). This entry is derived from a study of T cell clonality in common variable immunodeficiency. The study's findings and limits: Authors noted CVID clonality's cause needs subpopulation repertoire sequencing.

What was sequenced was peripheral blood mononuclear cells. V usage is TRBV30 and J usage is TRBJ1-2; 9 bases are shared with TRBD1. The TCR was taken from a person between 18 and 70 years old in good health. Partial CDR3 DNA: TGTGCCTGGACCCATACTGGAGGGACAGGGAGCTATGGC. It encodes CAWTHTGGTGSYG. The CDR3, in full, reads CAWTHTGGTGSYGYTF.